The 20 T cell receptor beta chains below all came from one sample that was sequenced in a study of CD8 T cells in ankylosing spondylitis. TCRdb itself ran the 5' RACE reads through MiXCR, one entry per CDR3 protein. Seen here are approximately 180,000 distinct CDR3 sequences, about 18% observed once, and the top ten hold roughly 4%. The sequenced material came from blood, either unsorted or a sorted T cell fraction (not recorded which). The receptors come from a male donor aged 5-29 years with ankylosing spondylitis or in good health (not recorded which).

This chain joins TRBV27 and TRBJ2-2; D not resolved. V was pared by 7 bases and J by 5 bases, with 11 bases between. This CDR3 spans 13 amino acids. Germline CDR1 is MNHEY and CDR2 is SMNVEV (reference sequence). The CDR3 coding sequence is TGTGCCAGCACCCGTTTGGGGACCGGGGAGCTGTTTTTT. As protein: CASTRLGTGELFF.

This clonotype was seen ten or more times. This chain uses TRBV5-1 with TRBJ2-2, with unresolved D. The germline V gene has CDR1 SGHRS and CDR2 YFSETQ. Trimming left V 1 base short and J 7 bases short, with 5 bases between. The CDR3 is 12 amino acids. CDR3 DNA: TGCGCCAGCAGCTTGAATGACGGGGAGCTGTTTTTT. Encoded protein: CASSLNDGELFF.

Many counts were recorded for this clonotype. V is TRBV5-6 and J is TRBJ2-1; the D is unclear. The CDR3 is made up of 15 amino acids. CDR1 and CDR2 from the germline V gene are SGHDT and YYEEEE. With 2 bases removed from V and 0 bases from J, the gap between germline ends came to 9 bases. The CDR3 nucleotides read TGTGCCAGCAGCTTTTCAGCTAGCTCCTACAATGAGCAGTTCTTC. Its translation: CASSFSASSYNEQFF.

This clonotype was counted many times. The CDR3 protein is CASSVGPAGGTYEQYF. The CDR3 bases are TGTGCCAGCAGCGTAGGCCCAGCGGGAGGAACCTACGAGCAGTACTTC. This chain connects TRBV9 to TRBJ2-7, with TRBD2 matching 9 bases. Germline CDR1 SGDLS, CDR2 YYNGEE. The CDR3 has 16 amino acids. V shed 0 bases and J 2 bases; nucleotides not matched to a gene: 6.

This clonotype occurred many times. This chain links TRBV7-2 with TRBJ2-2; weak D call: TRBD1 (6 bases). The V end was cut by 0 bases, the J end by 4 bases, with 12 bases between. Germline lookup yields CDR1 SGHTA and CDR2 FQGNSA. The CDR3 is 16 residues long. The CDR3 DNA reads as TGTGCCAGCAGCTTAGCTATGGGGGCGGTCACCGGGGAGCTGTTTTTT. This gives the protein CASSLAMGAVTGELFF.

This clonotype has at least ten counts. The rearrangement uses TRBV20-1 and TRBJ2-3; no clear D. Looked up from germline, CDR1 is DFQATT and CDR2 is SNEGSKA (reference sequence). The CDR3 length is 11 residues. Between the trimmed V and J ends, which lost 0 bases and 8 bases, there was a span of 6 bases. The CDR3 region is CSARDDATQYF. DNA of the CDR3: TGCAGTGCTAGAGATGATGCTACGCAGTATTTT.

This clonotype was seen a handful of times. The V call is TRBV7-2, the J call TRBJ2-7; TRBD2 is a possible D gene (6 bases). The CDR3 length is 16 residues. Trimming removed 1 base at V and 3 bases at J, with 16 bases between. CDR1 is SGHTA, CDR2 FQGNSA, per germline. This CDR3 is CASSLESGKAGYEQYF. The CDR3 DNA follows: TGTGCCAGCAGCTTAGAGTCGGGCAAAGCGGGCTACGAGCAGTACTTC.

This clonotype was observed many times. The chain carries TRBV6-1 and TRBJ2-7; tentatively, D is TRBD1 (5 bases). CDR1 is MNHNS and CDR2 is SASEGT in the germline V gene. V lost 9 bases, J lost 2 bases, and 11 bases lay in between. This CDR3 spans 12 amino acids. The CDR3: CASGAGTYEQYV. CDR3 DNA: TGTGCCAGTGGGGCAGGGACCTACGAGCAGTACGTC.

This clonotype occurred many times. The chain is built from TRBV29-1 and TRBJ2-2, with 9 bases matching TRBD2. V trimming: 7 bases; J trimming: 6 bases; junction bases outside the gene matches: 6. This CDR3 region has 13 residues. Looked up from germline, CDR1 is SQVTM and CDR2 is ANQGSEA. The CDR3 DNA is TGCAGCGGAGTCGTAGCGGGAGCCGGGGAGCTGTTTTTT. Its protein is CSGVVAGAGELFF.

This clonotype was picked up one time. This chain links TRBV19 with TRBJ2-1; D call uncertain. Germline assignment: CDR1 LNHDA and CDR2 SQIVND (reference sequence). Trimming pared 6 bases from V and 6 bases from J, leaving 18 bases between. The CDR3 is made up of 15 amino acids. In nucleotides, the CDR3 is TGTGCCAGTAGCGTAACCTATTGGGCTTCCAATGAGCAGTTCTTC. Its protein is CASSVTYWASNEQFF.

The chain employs TRBV20-1 and TRBJ2-1; D is tentatively TRBD1 or TRBD2 (6 bases each). CDR1 and CDR2 (germline): DFQATT, SNEGSKA (reference sequence). The CDR3 loop spans 14 amino acids. The V end was cut by 3 bases, the J end by 2 bases, with 11 bases between. The DNA of the CDR3 is TGCAGTGCTAGTCGGGGGCCCCCCTACAATGAGCAGTTCTTC. Amino acid sequence: CSASRGPPYNEQFF.

The rearrangement joins TRBV7-9 to TRBJ2-3; D is undetermined. The CDR3 has 12 amino acids. In germline, CDR1 is SEHNR, CDR2 FQNEAQ (reference sequence). V was pared by 6 bases and J by 3 bases, with 7 bases between. CDR3: CASRYTTDTQYF. CDR3 DNA: TGTGCCAGCAGATATACAACAGATACGCAGTATTTT.

This clonotype showed up many times. The genes are TRBV15 and TRBJ1-5, with D possibly being TRBD1 (5 bases). This CDR3 contains 11 residues. V lost 7 bases and J lost 9, with 10 bases in between. CDR1 LNHNV and CDR2 YYDKDF come from the germline V gene (reference sequence). The CDR3 bases are TGTGCCACCACCGAGGGACGGCCCCAGCATTTT. Its protein is CATTEGRPQHF. Full variable domain (remainder filled in from reference TRBV15 and TRBJ1-5): DAMVIQNPRYQVTQFGKPVTLSCSQTLNHNVMYWYQQKSSQAPKLLFHYYDKDFNNEADTPDNFQSRRPNTSFCFLDIRSPGLGDTAMYLCATTEGRPQHFGDGTRLSIL.

This clonotype was seen many times. This chain links TRBV15 with TRBJ2-7; no definite D call. Germline loops: CDR1 LNHNV, CDR2 YYDKDF (reference sequence). Deletions cut 3 bases from V and 0 bases from J, with 18 bases between. The CDR3 is 17 amino acids. The CDR3 DNA reads TGTGCCACCAGCAGCTTGGGATACTGGGAAACCTCCTACGAGCAGTACTTC. It codes for CATSSLGYWETSYEQYF.

In this sample, this clonotype turned up many times. CDR3 protein: CASSLVDYTDTQYF. Here the CDR3 DNA reads TGTGCCAGCAGCTTAGTAGACTACACAGATACGCAGTATTTT. The chain joins TRBV11-2 to TRBJ2-3; possibly TRBD2 for D (5 bases). Germline CDR1 is SGHAT and CDR2 is FQNNGV. The CDR3 totals 14 residues. Trimming stripped 1 base from V and 2 bases from J, with 7 bases between.

The V and J genes are TRBV3-1 and TRBJ2-7; a weak D match, TRBD2 (6 bases). Trimming pared 7 bases from V and 6 bases from J, leaving 16 bases between. The length of the CDR3 is 13 residues. The V gene's germline CDR1 is LGHDT and CDR2 YNNKEL (reference sequence). The CDR3 region is CASIALGGGEQYF. Here the CDR3 DNA reads TGTGCCAGCATCGCCTTGGGGGGAGGCGAGCAGTACTTC.

V and J are TRBV23-1 and TRBJ2-7, with 8 bases fitting TRBD1. TRBV23-1 is classed as an ORF, of uncertain function. The CDR3 is 14 residues long. Here the CDR3 DNA reads TGCGGGACAGATAAACCGGGACAGGTCTACGAGCAGTACGTC. Protein sequence: CGTDKPGQVYEQYV.

This clonotype was seen repeatedly, ten times or more. The rearrangement links TRBV30 to TRBJ2-7; unclear D gene. Germline loops: CDR1 GTSNPN, CDR2 SVGIG (reference sequence). Trimming stripped 3 bases from V and 0 bases from J, with 9 bases between. The CDR3 spans 13 residues. The CDR3 reads CAWSFGYSYEQYF. Written as DNA, the CDR3 is TGTGCCTGGAGCTTTGGCTACTCCTACGAGCAGTACTTC.

This clonotype was counted at least ten times. The V and J genes are TRBV3-1 and TRBJ1-5; no clear D. V was pared by 2 bases and J by 6 bases, with 8 bases between. The CDR3 extends over 13 amino acids. Germline V gene lookup returns CDR1 LGHDT and CDR2 YNNKEL (reference sequence). CDR3 region: CASSQTWGQPQHF. DNA for the CDR3: TGTGCCAGCAGCCAAACATGGGGTCAGCCCCAGCATTTT.

The V and J genes are TRBV19 and TRBJ2-7; 7 nucleotides match TRBD1. Per the germline V gene, CDR1 is LNHDA and CDR2 is SQIVND (reference sequence). The CDR3 covers 13 residues. Germline trimming cut 4 bases from V and 3 bases from J; bases unmatched to any gene: 3. The CDR3 here is CASSNTGDYEQYF. The CDR3 DNA sequence: TGTGCCAGTAGTAATACAGGGGACTACGAGCAGTACTTC.